This record concerns one T cell receptor beta chain sequence. What it binds is unknown. Trimming cost V 2 bases and J 0 bases; bases outside gene matches: 6. The CDR3 loop spans 19 amino acids. CDR1 and CDR2 from the germline V gene are SGHTA and FQGNSA. Clones were read by immunoSEQ multiplex PCR, and TCRdb kept only the in-frame ones, dropping some. The sample comprises around 60,000 clones, roughly 79% of which are singletons, and roughly 5.3% rests with the top ten. This sample stems from a study of a mutant IDH1 vaccine in newly diagnosed glioma. For the study at large: Every participant had undergone radiotherapy, temozolomide, or both before, and most underwent both.

As to time point: week 35, safety follow-up. The vaccine gave 300 ug of a 20-mer mutant IDH1 peptide subcutaneously per dose. Patients were given eight vaccinations, scheduled in weeks 1, 3, 5, 7, 11, 15, 19 and 23. This TCR was recovered from a middle-aged man with glioma. Source: PBMCs, taken from a glioma patient whose treatment included an IDH1 peptide vaccine. This chain connects TRBV7-2 to TRBJ2-3; 15 bases line up with TRBD2. Here the CDR3 reads CASSLKGLAGGASTDTQYF. Here the CDR3 DNA reads TGTGCCAGCAGCTTAAAGGGACTAGCGGGAGGAGCTAGCACAGATACGCAGTATTTT. Full variable domain (outside the CDR3, taken from reference TRBV7-2 and TRBJ2-3): GAGVSQSPSNKVTEKGKDVELRCDPISGHTALYWYRQSLGQGLEFLIYFQGNSAPDKSGLPSDRFSAERTGGSVSTLTIQRTQQEDSAVYLCASSLKGLAGGASTDTQYFGPGTRLTVL.